This passage covers 16 T cell receptor beta chains from one sample sequenced in a study of blood T cell repertoires in COVID-19. Clones were read by immunoSEQ multiplex PCR, and TCRdb kept only the in-frame ones, dropping some. The sample lists 70,000 or so clones; approximately 84% were seen once. The sample taken for sequencing was peripheral blood. These receptor sequences come from a man aged 45-65 years with COVID-19, enrolled during active disease.

This sequence joins TRBV28 and TRBJ2-2, with no clear D. The CDR3 spans 13 residues. V shed 2 bases and J shed 7 bases, with 8 bases lying between them. Germline CDR1 MDHEN, CDR2 SYDVKM. CDR3 in DNA: TGTGCCAGCAGTTTAGAGAGTGGCGGGGAGCTGTTTTTT. It codes for CASSLESGGELFF. Filled out from reference TRBV28 and TRBJ2-2, the complete variable domain reads DVKVTQSSRYLVKRTGEKVFLECVQDMDHENMFWYRQDPGLGLRLIYFSYDVKMKEKGDIPEGYSVSREKKERFSLILESASTNQTSMYLCASSLESGGELFFGEGSRLTVL.

The CDR3 reads CASSQASSQQYF. In nucleotides, the CDR3 is TGTGCCAGCAGCCAAGCCTCTTCCCAGCAGTACTTC. The chain is built from TRBV3-1 (or the pseudogene TRBV3-2) and TRBJ2-7; no definite D call. V was pared by 1 base and J by 8 bases, with 9 bases between. Germline loops: CDR1 LGHDT, CDR2 YNNKEL (reference sequence). The CDR3 is 12 amino acids.

The chain carries TRBV7-2 and TRBJ2-1; perhaps TRBD2 as D (6 bases). The CDR3 runs 15 residues. Trimming cost V 3 bases and J 7 bases, with 16 bases left between them. CDR1 and CDR2 from the germline V gene are SGHTA and FQGNSA. CDR3 bases: TGTGCCAGCAGCTTCCAAGCGGGTGTGAGGAATGAGCAGTTCTTC. Protein: CASSFQAGVRNEQFF.

The chain uses TRBV7-2 and TRBJ2-7; 8 bases map to TRBD2. The CDR3 runs to 15 residues. Germline V lookup: CDR1 SGHTA, CDR2 FQGNSA. Trimming cost V 4 bases and J 1 base; bases outside gene matches: 6. CDR3 residues: CASSSPGTSSYEQYF. The CDR3 bases are TGTGCCAGCAGCTCACCCGGGACTAGTTCCTACGAGCAGTACTTC.

The chain combines TRBV19 with TRBJ2-1, with 10 bases fitting TRBD2. Germline V CDR1 and CDR2: LNHDA, SQIVND (reference sequence). The CDR3 runs 16 residues. V was pared by 8 bases and J by 6 bases, with 13 bases of the junction left unmatched. The CDR3 DNA reads as TGTGCCAGTGGCGCGGGGTCTAGCGGGAGCCTCAATGAGCAGTTCTTC. As protein: CASGAGSSGSLNEQFF. Together with reference TRBV19 and TRBJ2-1, the CDR3 gives the full variable domain: DGGITQSPKYLFRKEGQNVTLSCEQNLNHDAMYWYRQDPGQGLRLIYYSQIVNDFQKGDIAEGYSVSREKKESFPLTVTSAQKNPTAFYLCASGAGSSGSLNEQFFGPGTRLTVL.

This chain joins TRBV5-8 and TRBJ2-3, with 7 nucleotides matching TRBD2. CDR3 length: 15 amino acids. Per germline, CDR1 SGHTS and CDR2 YDEGEE. The ends lost 1 base at V and 3 bases at J; junction bases unmatched: 5. The CDR3 protein is CASSLLPGGTDTQYF. CDR3 nucleotides: TGTGCCAGCAGCTTGCTTCCGGGAGGTACAGATACGCAGTATTTT.

This clone has only one observation. The chain combines TRBV7-9 with TRBJ1-1, with TRBD1 matching 7 bases. The CDR3 is made up of 14 amino acids. J lost 8 bases, V lost 1 base, and 7 bases had no gene match. Germline assignment: CDR1 SEHNR and CDR2 FQNEAQ (reference sequence). The CDR3 loop reads CASSLVSGQAEAFF. The DNA for the CDR3 is TGTGCCAGCAGCTTAGTAAGTGGACAGGCGGAAGCTTTCTTT.

Notes on this clone: Compared with germline, one end of the junction differs, possibly owing to a read error. CDR3 sequence: CASSLSGGGGIF. The CDR3 DNA sequence: TGTGCCAGCAGTCTGTCGGGAGGCGGCGGGATCTTC. V is TRBV3-1 (or the pseudogene TRBV3-2) and J is TRBJ2-1; 7 bases fit TRBD2. The CDR3 runs 12 residues. Germline V gene sequence: CDR1 LGHDT, CDR2 YNNKEL (reference sequence).

The CDR3 nucleotides are TGTGCCTGGAGTTCAGGGGGCTCCACAGATACGCAGTATTTT. This sequence encodes CAWSSGGSTDTQYF. The genes are TRBV30 and TRBJ2-3; 8 bases match TRBD1. With 2 bases clipped from V and 2 bases from J, the junction kept 3 bases outside the gene matches. Germline V gene lookup returns CDR1 GTSNPN and CDR2 SVGIG (reference sequence). The CDR3 has 14 amino acids.

J is TRBJ2-1 and V is TRBV6-1, with TRBD2 matching 8 bases. CDR3 length equals 16 residues. J was trimmed by 5 bases and V by 2 bases; bases with no gene match: 8. Germline V gene sequence: CDR1 MNHNS, CDR2 SASEGT. The CDR3 loop reads CASSEMAGGGHNEQFF. The DNA of the CDR3 is TGTGCCAGCAGTGAAATGGCGGGAGGTGGGCACAATGAGCAGTTCTTC.

V and J are TRBV2 and TRBJ2-6, with a weak D call TRBD2 (5 bases). This CDR3 contains 14 residues. V lost 6 bases, J lost 2 bases, and 8 bases lay in between. Germline lookup yields CDR1 SNHLY and CDR2 FYNNEI. The CDR3 coding sequence is TGTGCCAGCAGGGAGGCGACTGGGGCCAACGTCCTGACTTTC. This translates into CASREATGANVLTF. Looking up the rest from reference TRBV2 and TRBJ2-6 gives the full variable domain: EPEVTQTPSHQVTQMGQEVILRCVPISNHLYFYWYRQILGQKVEFLVSFYNNEISEKSEIFDDQFSVERPDGSNFTLKIRSTKLEDSAMYFCASREATGANVLTFGAGSRLTVL.

The V call is TRBV28, the J call TRBJ2-7; 9 bases match TRBD1. V shed 3 bases, J shed 2 bases, and the junction held 2 bases outside the gene matches. The CDR3 length is 14 residues. Germline CDR1 MDHEN, CDR2 SYDVKM. The CDR3 loop is CASSFGTGPYEQYF. DNA of the CDR3: TGTGCCAGCAGTTTTGGGACAGGGCCCTACGAGCAGTACTTC.

The rearrangement links TRBV14 to TRBJ1-1; 7 bases agree with TRBD1. Germline V gives CDR1 SGHDN, CDR2 FVKESK. V was pared by 4 bases and J by 0 bases, with 5 bases of the junction left unmatched. The length of the CDR3 is 15 residues. The CDR3 sequence is CASSLRTGLNTEAFF. CDR3 in DNA: TGTGCCAGCAGCCTGAGGACAGGTTTGAACACTGAAGCTTTCTTT.

V usage is TRBV25-1 and J usage is TRBJ2-7, with D maybe TRBD2 (6 bases). V was pared by 10 bases and J by 1 base, with 14 bases between. This CDR3 has 13 residues. Germline CDR1 reads MGHDK; CDR2 reads SYGVNS. The CDR3 DNA is TGTGCCACCCTGAACGGACTATCCTACGAGCAGTACTTC. Its translation is CATLNGLSYEQYF.

This clone has just a few counts. The chain links TRBV4-1 to TRBJ2-7; 9 nucleotides line up with TRBD2. From germline, CDR1 is MGHRA and CDR2 YSYEKL. The CDR3 is 18 amino acids. J lost 0 bases, V lost 1 base, and 10 bases had no gene match. CDR3 sequence (DNA): TGCGCCAGCAGCCAAGGCTTAGCGGGAGCCCGTCGCTCCTACGAGCAGTACTTC. Its protein is CASSQGLAGARRSYEQYF.

This clone was observed once. The gene calls are TRBV28 and TRBJ2-5, with D perhaps matching TRBD2 (5 bases). This CDR3 is 11 amino acids long. Trimming cost V 8 bases and J 2 bases, with 6 bases left between them. CDR1 and CDR2 from the germline V gene are MDHEN and SYDVKM. CDR3: CASGEQETQYF. CDR3 DNA sequence: TGTGCCAGCGGGGAGCAAGAGACCCAGTACTTC.